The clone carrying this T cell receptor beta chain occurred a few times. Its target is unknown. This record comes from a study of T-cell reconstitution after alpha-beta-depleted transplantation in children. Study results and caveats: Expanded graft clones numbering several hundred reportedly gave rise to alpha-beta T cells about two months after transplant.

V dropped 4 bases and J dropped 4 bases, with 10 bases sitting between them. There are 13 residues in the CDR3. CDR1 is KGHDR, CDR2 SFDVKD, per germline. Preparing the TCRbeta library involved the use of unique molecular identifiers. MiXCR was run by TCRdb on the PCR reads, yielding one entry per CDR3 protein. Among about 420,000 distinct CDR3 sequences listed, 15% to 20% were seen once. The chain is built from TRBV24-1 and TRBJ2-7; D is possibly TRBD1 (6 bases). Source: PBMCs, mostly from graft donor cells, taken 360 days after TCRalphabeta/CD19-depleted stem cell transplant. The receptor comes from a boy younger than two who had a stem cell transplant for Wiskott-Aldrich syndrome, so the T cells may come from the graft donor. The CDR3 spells CATSDPTGYEQYF. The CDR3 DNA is TGTGCCACCAGTGACCCTACAGGGTACGAGCAGTACTTC.